The 22 T cell receptor beta chains given below trace back to one sample, sequenced in a study of T cells in Graves' hyperthyroidism and ophthalmopathy (dated by TCRdb to between 2019 and 2020). The library was built by means of multiplex PCR. Instrument used: Illumina HiSeq 2000. TCR beta CDR3 regions were amplified from RNA transcripts. A first-round RT-PCR of the TCR CDR3 used the HTBI primer set with the Qiagen OneStep RT-PCR kit. TCRdb reworked the public reads: Q25 trimming with fastp, MiXCR clone assembly, productive beta chains retained. Each CDR3 protein gets just one entry, which takes the most common genes and DNA from the rows behind it. A total of 640,000 or so distinct CDR3 sequences appear in this sample, under 15% of them only once. The ten largest make up around 4% of the sample. Sample: blood. The origin of the receptors is a woman in her forties with Graves' ophthalmopathy.

This clonotype was recorded many times. This rearrangement joins TRBV18 to TRBJ1-5; tentatively, D is TRBD1 (6 bases). This CDR3 region has 13 residues. CDR1 and CDR2 from the germline V gene are KGHSH and LQKENI. Trimming took 8 bases from V and 4 from J, leaving 12 bases between them. For the CDR3, the DNA is TGTGCCAGCAGTCCACAGGGTAATCAGCCCCAGCATTTT. Translation gives CASSPQGNQPQHF. Filled out from reference TRBV18 and TRBJ1-5, the complete variable domain reads NAGVMQNPRHLVRRRGQEARLRCSPMKGHSHVYWYRQLPEEGLKFMVYLQKENIIDESGMPKERFSAEFPKEGPSILRIQQVVRGDSAAYFCASSPQGNQPQHFGDGTRLSIL.

This clonotype was detected ten times or more. The chain combines TRBV29-1 with TRBJ1-2; the D gene is possibly TRBD1 (5 bases). Germline V gene lookup returns CDR1 SQVTM and CDR2 ANQGSEA. The CDR3 has 11 residues. Trimming stripped 6 bases from V and 7 bases from J, with 12 bases between. CDR3 amino acids: CSVGWDGGYTF. The CDR3 DNA sequence: TGCAGCGTGGGTTGGGACGGTGGCTACACCTTC.

The rearrangement joins TRBV3-1 to TRBJ2-7; the match to TRBD2 covers 10 bases. The CDR3 is 14 amino acids. With V trimmed by 3 bases and J by 5 bases, 4 bases remained unmatched. The germline V gene has CDR1 LGHDT and CDR2 YNNKEL (reference sequence). In DNA form, the CDR3 reads TGTGCCAGCAGCCAGAGAGGACTAGCGGACGAGCAGTACTTC. Protein: CASSQRGLADEQYF.

This clonotype came up many times. The chain recombines TRBV25-1 with TRBJ1-3; D unresolved. Germline V gene lookup returns CDR1 MGHDK and CDR2 SYGVNS. The CDR3 is 13 amino acids. Deletions cut 5 bases from V and 0 bases from J, with 5 bases between. CDR3 bases: TGTGCCAGCAGTTTGCACTCTGGAAACACCATATATTTT. Protein sequence: CASSLHSGNTIYF.

V gene TRBV6-5 combines with J gene TRBJ2-7, with 8 bases matching TRBD2. Germline-derived CDR1 and CDR2 are MNHEY and SVGAGI. The ends lost 0 bases at V and 4 bases at J; junction bases unmatched: 8. CDR3 size: 16 residues. Written as DNA, the CDR3 is TGTGCCAGCAGTTACTCGGTTGCGGGAGGAAGGTACGAGCAGTACTTC. Translation gives CASSYSVAGGRYEQYF.

The table lists this clonotype with many counts. CDR3 residues: CAISVSRDSYGYTF. Written as DNA, the CDR3 is TGTGCCATCAGTGTTTCCCGGGACAGCTATGGCTACACCTTC. The V and J genes are TRBV10-3 and TRBJ1-2; 7 bases are shared with TRBD1. Germline-derived CDR1 and CDR2 are ENHRY and SYGVKD. This CDR3 is 14 amino acids long. Germline trimming cut 4 bases from V and 4 bases from J; bases unmatched to any gene: 6.

This clonotype was seen many times. The V call is TRBV6-2 or TRBV6-3, the J call TRBJ1-2; 8 bases fit TRBD1. Germline CDR1 and CDR2: MNHEY and SVGEGT. The CDR3 length is 15 residues. The V gene end was trimmed by 1 base and the J gene end by 6 bases; junction bases not matched to a gene: 7. CDR3 sequence: CASSYFPVTGDGYTF. Written as DNA, the CDR3 is TGTGCCAGCAGTTACTTCCCCGTGACAGGGGATGGCTACACCTTC.

This clonotype was recorded at least ten times. V usage is TRBV12-3 or TRBV12-4 and J usage is TRBJ2-7; D is possibly TRBD1 or TRBD2 (5 bases each). The CDR3 is made up of 15 amino acids. V was trimmed by 7 bases and J by 0 bases, leaving 16 bases between them. The CDR3 region has the DNA TGTGCCAGCACTTCAGGGAGCGGTAGCTCCTACGAGCAGTACTTC. Its protein is CASTSGSGSSYEQYF.

This clonotype has a count of ten or more. This chain joins TRBV10-3 and TRBJ2-7, with D perhaps TRBD1 (6 bases). The CDR3 extends over 14 amino acids. From germline, CDR1 is ENHRY and CDR2 SYGVKD. V lost 5 bases to trimming and J lost 3 bases, with 14 bases between them. The CDR3 region has the DNA TGTGCCATCAGTTCCCGGGACACTTTCTACGAGCAGTACTTC. Translating it yields CAISSRDTFYEQYF.

This clonotype was seen at least ten times. The chain links TRBV6-2 or TRBV6-3 to TRBJ2-7, with 8 bases identical to TRBD2. This CDR3 comprises 16 residues. V lost 6 bases to trimming and J lost 5 bases; unmatched junction nucleotides: 15. CDR1 is MNHEY, CDR2 SVGEGT, per germline. The CDR3 protein is CASRGVSGTLSNEQYF. CDR3 sequence (DNA): TGTGCCAGCAGGGGGGTTAGCGGGACCCTATCGAACGAGCAGTACTTC.

V and J are TRBV6-5 and TRBJ2-7; the D gene is possibly TRBD2 (6 bases). The CDR3 has 14 amino acids. Per germline, CDR1 MNHEY and CDR2 SVGAGI. Deletions cut 0 bases from V and 5 bases from J, with 11 bases between. CDR3 DNA: TGTGCCAGCAGTTACTCATCTCTAGCGCACGAGCAGTACTTC. Amino acids: CASSYSSLAHEQYF.

This clonotype showed up many times. A much more abundant neighbour one base away suggests this may be a read error. The J gene is TRBJ1-1, the V gene TRBV20-1; D ambiguous. CDR3 length equals 12 residues. Germline assignment: CDR1 DFQATT and CDR2 SNEGSKA (reference sequence). The CDR3 coding sequence is TGCGGTGTCCCCTTAATGAACACTGAAGCTTTCTTT. This sequence encodes CGVPLMNTEAFF.

This clonotype has just a few counts. The J gene is TRBJ2-5, the V gene TRBV4-2; D may match TRBD1 or TRBD2 (5 bases each). The CDR3 consists of 15 residues. V lost 3 bases and J lost 1, with 12 bases in between. Germline V gene lookup returns CDR1 LGHNA and CDR2 YNFKEQ. CDR3 bases: TGTGCCAGCAGCCAGAACCGGGACGCCCAAGAGACCCAGTACTTC. Protein sequence: CASSQNRDAQETQYF.

The table lists this clonotype with many counts. V usage is TRBV28 and J usage is TRBJ1-1, with a possible D match to TRBD1 (5 bases). The germline V gene encodes CDR1 MDHEN and CDR2 SYDVKM. The CDR3 sequence is 15 residues long. V dropped 7 bases and J dropped 2 bases, with 17 bases sitting between them. The CDR3 coding sequence is TGTGCCAGCACTTCCCTGACTGACAGAAACACTGAAGCTTTCTTT. This translates into CASTSLTDRNTEAFF.

This clonotype occurred many times. V usage is TRBV24-1 and J usage is TRBJ2-2; D remains ambiguous. Per the germline V gene, CDR1 is KGHDR and CDR2 is SFDVKD. V was pared by 6 bases and J by 0 bases, with 10 bases between. There are 15 residues in the CDR3. The CDR3 loop reads CATSSQTPNTGELFF. As DNA, the CDR3 is TGTGCCACCAGTTCACAGACGCCGAACACCGGGGAGCTGTTTTTT.

J is TRBJ2-7 and V is TRBV10-1; 7 bases align to TRBD1. CDR3 size: 11 residues. J gave up 11 bases and V 6 bases, and 7 bases lay outside the gene matches. Germline-derived CDR1 and CDR2 are WNHNN and SYGVQD (reference sequence). DNA for the CDR3: TGCGCCAGCAGGCCAGGGACAGACAAGTACTTC. This codes for CASRPGTDKYF.

This clonotype was counted a few times. The chain carries TRBV7-9 and TRBJ2-5, with 7 bases identical to TRBD2. This CDR3 is 13 amino acids long. Per germline, CDR1 SEHNR and CDR2 FQNEAQ (reference sequence). With V trimmed by 8 bases and J by 1 base, 4 bases remained unmatched. The CDR3 DNA is TGTGCCAGCGAGCGGGATCTCCAAGAGACCCAGTACTTC. This gives the protein CASERDLQETQYF.

The chain is built from TRBV19 and TRBJ2-6; D is uncertain. V lost 4 bases to trimming and J lost 0 bases, with 7 bases between them. CDR1 and CDR2 (germline): LNHDA, SQIVND (reference sequence). The CDR3 loop spans 15 amino acids. The CDR3 region is CASSTRSSGANVLTF. In DNA form, the CDR3 reads TGTGCCAGTAGTACCAGAAGCTCTGGGGCCAACGTCCTGACTTTC.

The chain joins TRBV28 to TRBJ2-2; D not resolved. Per germline, CDR1 MDHEN and CDR2 SYDVKM. This CDR3 comprises 15 residues. V dropped 8 bases and J dropped 4 bases, with 17 bases sitting between them. In nucleotides, the CDR3 is TGTGCCAGCCTGCCATTTAGGGCGATCACCGGGGAGCTGTTTTTT. It yields the protein CASLPFRAITGELFF.

This clonotype showed up many times. The chain employs TRBV20-1 and TRBJ1-2, with TRBD1 as a possible D gene (6 bases). V lost 3 bases to trimming and J lost 3 bases, with 11 bases between them. Germline V gene lookup returns CDR1 DFQATT and CDR2 SNEGSKA (reference sequence). The length of the CDR3 is 13 residues. CDR3 in DNA: TGCAGTGCTAGGGTTACAGGGTACTATGGCTACACCTTC. Protein sequence: CSARVTGYYGYTF.

Points on this clonotype: A much larger clone lies one base from this, so it may be a read error. The chain has TRBV6-1 and TRBJ2-7; 11 bases are a match to TRBD1. The trim removed 6 bases at V and 3 bases at J, leaving 4 bases unmatched. CDR3 length: 14 amino acids. CDR1 is MNHNS and CDR2 is SASEGT in the germline V gene. This chain's CDR3 is CASSWGQGVYEQYF. As DNA, the CDR3 is TGTGCCAGCAGCTGGGGACAGGGGGTCTACGAGCAGTACTTC.

The genes are TRBV29-1 and TRBJ2-5, with TRBD2 matching 7 bases. The J segment lost 5 bases and the V segment lost 6 bases, leaving 18 bases of the junction unmatched. In germline, CDR1 is SQVTM, CDR2 ANQGSEA. The CDR3 is 16 residues long. The CDR3 DNA sequence: TGCAGCGTCGGAACAAAGCGGGATCGGATTTATGAGACCCAGTACTTC. Translating it yields CSVGTKRDRIYETQYF.